Listed below are T cell receptor beta chains from one sample, sequenced in a study of graft-versus-host responses after intestinal transplantation. Assay used: immunoSEQ multiplex PCR; TCRdb lists only in-frame clones, some missing. The sample has roughly 100,000 clones, 80% to 95% seen once; the top ten hold 1% to 1.5%. The antigens of these receptors remain unknown. The sample in question was unstimulated CD8+ T cells sorted from spleen or lymph node cells, obtained before intestinal transplant. The receptors were sampled from a human donor who received an intestinal transplant. The CDR3 runs from the conserved cysteine through the conserved F or W. D genes are given only for firm matches. Clone size is stated in some rows and not others, as once, few, many or a class when expanded.

J gene	clone size	V gene	D gene	CDR3 length	CDR3 protein	CDR3 DNA
TRBJ2-1	-	TRBV5-1	TRBD2	20	CASSLSTETTSGGTYNEQFF	TGCGCCAGCAGCTTGTCCACTGAAACGACTAGCGGGGGGACATACAATGAGCAGTTCTTC
TRBJ2-7	-	TRBV12-5	-	13	CASDSGLSYEQYF	TGTGCTAGTGACTCGGGCCTATCCTACGAGCAGTACTTC
TRBJ2-5	once	TRBV4-1	-	14	CASSPLADQETQYF	TGCGCCAGCAGCCCGTTAGCGGACCAAGAGACCCAGTACTTC
TRBJ1-1	-	TRBV5-8	-	11	CASTSDTEAFF	TGTGCCAGCACCTCGGACACTGAAGCTTTCTTT
TRBJ2-5	-	TRBV11-2	TRBD2	14	CASSGLAGAGTQYF	TGTGCCAGCAGCGGACTAGCGGGGGCCGGGACCCAGTACTTC
TRBJ2-7	-	TRBV13	TRBD1	16	CASSSLTGSMGNEQYF	TGTGCCAGCAGCTCATTGACAGGGTCGATGGGGAACGAGCAGTACTTC
TRBJ2-7	-	TRBV30	TRBD1	13	CAWSADRDYEQYF	TGTGCCTGGAGTGCCGACAGGGACTACGAGCAGTACTTC
TRBJ2-7	-	TRBV4-1	TRBD1	17	CASSQHIRTGANDEQYF	TGCGCCAGCAGCCAACACATCCGGACAGGGGCGAACGATGAGCAGTACTTC
TRBJ2-3	-	TRBV2	-	18	CASSVNGGPLRGTDTQYF	TGTGCCAGCAGTGTTAACGGGGGGCCGCTCCGGGGCACAGATACGCAGTATTTT
TRBJ1-2	-	TRBV5-4	-	16	CASRAGGADLGYGYTF	TGTGCCAGCAGGGCTGGCGGGGCCGACTTGGGCTATGGCTACACCTTC
TRBJ2-1	-	TRBV29-1	-	15	CSALPAASDRNEQFF	TGCAGCGCCCTGCCTGCGGCTAGCGATCGCAATGAGCAGTTCTTC
TRBJ2-3	-	TRBV15	TRBD2	18	CATSSEGLAGGSTDTQYF	TGTGCCACCAGCAGCGAAGGACTAGCGGGGGGGAGCACAGATACGCAGTATTTT
TRBJ2-5	-	TRBV29-1	TRBD1	13	CSVEAGGGKTQYF	TGCAGCGTTGAGGCAGGGGGTGGGAAGACCCAGTACTTC
TRBJ2-1	-	TRBV7-9	-	10	CAGHHNEQFF	TGTGCCGGACACCACAATGAGCAGTTCTTC
TRBJ2-1	-	TRBV10-2	-	14	CASKGRGGYNEQFF	TGCGCCAGCAAGGGGCGGGGCGGGTACAATGAGCAGTTCTTC
TRBJ1-3	-	TRBV9	-	14	CASSGGGTGNTIYF	TGTGCCAGCAGCGGGGGGGGGACTGGAAACACCATATATTTT
TRBJ1-1	-	TRBV25-1	-	13	CASSEPINTEAFF	TGTGCCAGCAGTGAGCCGATTAACACTGAAGCTTTCTTT
TRBJ2-5	-	TRBV14	TRBD2	18	CASSQTGTAGGLVETQYF	TGTGCCAGCAGCCAGACCGGGACAGCGGGGGGGCTAGTAGAGACCCAGTACTTC
TRBJ2-7	-	TRBV16	TRBD2	15	CASSQYSGRAYEQYF	TGTGCCAGCAGCCAATACTCAGGGAGGGCCTACGAGCAGTACTTC
TRBJ1-4	-	TRBV19	-	15	CASSILGRRSEKLFF	TGTGCCAGTAGTATATTGGGTAGACGGAGTGAAAAACTGTTTTTT
TRBJ1-1	-	TRBV29-1	-	10	CSVATSEAFF	TGCAGCGTTGCGACAAGTGAAGCTTTCTTT
TRBJ1-2	-	TRBV9	-	15	CASSVGSGSSYGYTF	TGTGCCAGCAGCGTGGGGTCCGGATCTTCCTATGGCTACACCTTC